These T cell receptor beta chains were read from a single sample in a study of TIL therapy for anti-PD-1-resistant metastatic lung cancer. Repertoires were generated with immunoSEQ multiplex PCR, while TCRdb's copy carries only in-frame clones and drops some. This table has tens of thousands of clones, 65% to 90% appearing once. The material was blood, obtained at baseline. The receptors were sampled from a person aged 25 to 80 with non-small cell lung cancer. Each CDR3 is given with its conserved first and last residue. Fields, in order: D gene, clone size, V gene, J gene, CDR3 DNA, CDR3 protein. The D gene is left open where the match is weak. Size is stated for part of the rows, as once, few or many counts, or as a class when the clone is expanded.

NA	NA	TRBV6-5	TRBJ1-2	TGTGCCACCGCCGACGTGGGGGACTATGGCTACACCTTC	CATADVGDYGYTF
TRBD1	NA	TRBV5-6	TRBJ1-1	TGTGCCAGCAGCTTGTGGAGGACAGGGGGCGGTACTGAAGCTTTCTTT	CASSLWRTGGGTEAFF
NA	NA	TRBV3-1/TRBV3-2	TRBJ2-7	TGTGCCAGCAGCCAAGGCCCAAGCTCCTACGAGCAGTACTTC	CASSQGPSSYEQYF
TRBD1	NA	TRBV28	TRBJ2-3	TGTGCCAGCAGTTCAACCGGGACAGGGGCCACAGATACGCAGTATTTT	CASSSTGTGATDTQYF
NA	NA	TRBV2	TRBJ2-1	TGTGCCAGCAGTGAAGCACAGCACAATGAGCAGTTCTTC	CASSEAQHNEQFF
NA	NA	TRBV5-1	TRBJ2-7	TGCGCCAGCAGCAAATCGTCGGGGTCGGCAGTGTACGAGCAGTACTTC	CASSKSSGSAVYEQYF
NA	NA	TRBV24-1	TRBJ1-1	TGTGCCACCAGTGATGGGGGGCGCGTCACTGAAGCTTTCTTT	CATSDGGRVTEAFF
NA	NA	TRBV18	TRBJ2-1	TGTGCCAGCTCACCGAACACGGGGGCCTCCTACAATGAGCAGTTCTTC	CASSPNTGASYNEQFF
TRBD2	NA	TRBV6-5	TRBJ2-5	TGTGCCAGCCTCCCTCCGACTAGCGGGGAGACCCAGTACTTC	CASLPPTSGETQYF
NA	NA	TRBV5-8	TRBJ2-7	TGTGCCAGCAGCCCGACCCACTCCTACAAGCAGTACTTC	CASSPTHSYKQYF
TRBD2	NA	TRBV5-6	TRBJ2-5	TGTGCCAGCAGCCTAAGGGGAGCGGGGATAAGACGGGAGACCCAGTACTTC	CASSLRGAGIRRETQYF
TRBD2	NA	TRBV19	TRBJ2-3	TGTGCCAGTAGACTGGACCTAGCGGGGGGGCCGGCAGATACGCAGTATTTT	CASRLDLAGGPADTQYF
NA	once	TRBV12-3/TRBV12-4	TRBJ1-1	TGTGCCAGCCTAGACAGCCACACTGAAGCTTTCTTT	CASLDSHTEAFF
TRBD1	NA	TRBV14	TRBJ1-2	TGTGCCAGCAGCCATCCCGGGACAGGGGCCGGCTACACCTTC	CASSHPGTGAGYTF
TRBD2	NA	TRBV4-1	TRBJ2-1	TGCGCCAGCAGCCAAGGGTCTAGCGGGAGTGACCATGAGCAGTTCTTC	CASSQGSSGSDHEQFF
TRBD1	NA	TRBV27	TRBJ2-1	TGTGCCAGCGCGGGGACAGGGGTTCTCTACAATGAGCAGTTCTTC	CASAGTGVLYNEQFF
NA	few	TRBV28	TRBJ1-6	TGTGCCAGCATTACTTCTCCCCCTCGGGGTTCACCCCTCCACTTT	CASITSPPRGSPLHF
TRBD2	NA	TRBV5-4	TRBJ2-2	TGTGCCAGCAGCAATGGAGGTAGCGGGGGGGCGTTCGGGGAGCTGTTTTTT	CASSNGGSGGAFGELFF
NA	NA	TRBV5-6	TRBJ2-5	TGTGCCAGCAGCTCACTTTTGCAAGAGACCCAGTACTTC	CASSSLLQETQYF
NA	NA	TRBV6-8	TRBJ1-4	TGTGCCAGCAGTTATAGAAGGGGACTGCGTAATGAAAAACTGTTTTTT	CASSYRRGLRNEKLFF
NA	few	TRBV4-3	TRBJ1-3	TGCGCCAGCAGCCAAGAGGGTGGAAACACCATATATTTT	CASSQEGGNTIYF
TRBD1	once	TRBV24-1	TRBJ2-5	TGTGCCACCAGTGATCGGGGCAGGGGGCAAGAGACCCAGTACTTC	CATSDRGRGQETQYF
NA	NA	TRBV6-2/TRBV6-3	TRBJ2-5	TGTGCCAGCAGTTACATCCCCGCCGGAAATGAGACCCAGTACTTC	CASSYIPAGNETQYF
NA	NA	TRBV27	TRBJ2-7	TGTGCCAGCAGTACCAAGGACGGCTACGAGCAGTACTTC	CASSTKDGYEQYF
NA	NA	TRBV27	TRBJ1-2	TGTGCCAGCAGTTTAGGAGTAGACAGGAGATATGGCTACACCTTC	CASSLGVDRRYGYTF
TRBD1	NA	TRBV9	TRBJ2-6	TGTGCCAGCCAGCCGCAGGGGACAGGGTGCTCTGGGGCCAACGTCCTGACTTTC	CASQPQGTGCSGANVLTF
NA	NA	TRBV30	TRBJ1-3	TGTGCCTGGAAGGGGGGGGACTCTGGAAACACCATATATTTT	CAWKGGDSGNTIYF
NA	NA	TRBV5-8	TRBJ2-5	TGTGCCAGCAGCTTTCGGAGCGCAGAGACCCAGTACTTC	CASSFRSAETQYF
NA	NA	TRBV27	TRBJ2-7	TGTGCCAGCAGTTTATTCGGGGTCTCCTACGAGCAGTACTTC	CASSLFGVSYEQYF
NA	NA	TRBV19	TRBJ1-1	TGTGCCAGTACCAGATCAAGGGGGAGGGTGAACACTGAAGCTTTCTTT	CASTRSRGRVNTEAFF
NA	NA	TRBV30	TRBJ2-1	TGTGCTGTCGAGGGGCGGGAGTGGGGGGCGACCAACTACAATGAGCAGTTCTTC	CAVEGREWGATNYNEQFF
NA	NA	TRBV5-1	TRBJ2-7	TGCGCCAGCAGCTTGGTTCAGGGGATCAACGAGCAGTACTTC	CASSLVQGINEQYF
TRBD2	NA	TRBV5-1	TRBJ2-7	TGCGCCAGCAGCGTGGGCGGGGGGGGCTACGAGCAGTACTTC	CASSVGGGGYEQYF
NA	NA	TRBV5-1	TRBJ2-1	TGCGCCAGCAGCTTCGGAGGGAGCGCCTACAATGAGCAGTTCTTC	CASSFGGSAYNEQFF
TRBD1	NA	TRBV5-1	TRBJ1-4	TGCGCCAGCAGCCCCGGGACAGCTTATGAAAAACTGTTTTTT	CASSPGTAYEKLFF
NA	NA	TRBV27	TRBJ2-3	TGTGCCAGCACCAACACAGATACGCAGTATTTT	CASTNTDTQYF
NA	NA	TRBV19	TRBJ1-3	TGTGCCAGTAAGGTGGACTCTGGAAACACCATATATTTT	CASKVDSGNTIYF
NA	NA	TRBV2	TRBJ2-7	TGTGCCAGCAGTGAAGCGGCGGGAAACTCCTACGAGCAGTACTTC	CASSEAAGNSYEQYF
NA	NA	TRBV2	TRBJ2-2	TGTGCCAGCAGTGAGGTGTGGGCTGGTCAAGGGGAGCTGTTTTTT	CASSEVWAGQGELFF
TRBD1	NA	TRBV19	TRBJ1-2	TGTGCCAGTAGTATCTCCGGGACAGGGGTCTATGGCTACACCTTC	CASSISGTGVYGYTF
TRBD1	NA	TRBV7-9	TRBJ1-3	TGTGCCAGCAGCTTTCTACAGGGGGCTCGAGGAAACACCATATATTTT	CASSFLQGARGNTIYF
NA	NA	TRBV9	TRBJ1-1	TGTGCCAGCAGCGCAGAGCCACAGGGGAACACTGAAGCTTTCTTT	CASSAEPQGNTEAFF
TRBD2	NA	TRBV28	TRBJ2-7	TGTGCCAGCAGTCCCCCCCGCCAGGGACTAAAGTACGAGCAGTACTTC	CASSPPRQGLKYEQYF
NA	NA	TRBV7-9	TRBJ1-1	TGTGCCAGCAGCTTAGCGAATCGGCAAGCTTTCTTT	CASSLANRQAFF
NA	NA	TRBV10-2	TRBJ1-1	TGCGCCAGCAGTGAGTCTGGGGTTGGAGGCAAGCCTGAAGCTTTCTTT	CASSESGVGGKPEAFF
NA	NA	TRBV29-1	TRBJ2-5	TGCAGCGTTGAAGAAGTCGCGGGGACGGAGACCCAGTACTTC	CSVEEVAGTETQYF